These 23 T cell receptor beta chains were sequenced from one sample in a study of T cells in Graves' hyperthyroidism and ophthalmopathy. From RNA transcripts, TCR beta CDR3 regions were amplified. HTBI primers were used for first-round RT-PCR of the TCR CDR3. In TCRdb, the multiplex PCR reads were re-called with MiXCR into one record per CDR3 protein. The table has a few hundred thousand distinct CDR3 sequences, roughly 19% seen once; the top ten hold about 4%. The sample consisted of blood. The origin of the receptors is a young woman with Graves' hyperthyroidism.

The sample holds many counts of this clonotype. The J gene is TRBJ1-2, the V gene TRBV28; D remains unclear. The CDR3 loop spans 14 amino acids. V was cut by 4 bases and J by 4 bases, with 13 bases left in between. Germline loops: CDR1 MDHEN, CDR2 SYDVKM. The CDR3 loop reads CASSSGSRSYGYTF. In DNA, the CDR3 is TGTGCCAGCAGTTCTGGAAGCCGGTCCTATGGCTACACCTTC.

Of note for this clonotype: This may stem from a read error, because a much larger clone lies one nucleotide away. CDR3 sequence: CASSQGRNPMGGFTF. The DNA for the CDR3 is TGTGCCAGCAGTCAGGGACGAAACCCTATGGGCGGCTTCACCTTC. This sequence joins TRBV2 and TRBJ1-2, with D tentatively TRBD1 (5 bases). Germline loops: CDR1 SNHLY, CDR2 FYNNEI. There are 15 residues in the CDR3. Full variable domain (outside the CDR3, taken from reference TRBV2 and TRBJ1-2): EPEVTQTPSHQVTQMGQEVILRCVPISNHLYFYWYRQILGQKVEFLVSFYNNEISEKSEIFDDQFSVERPDGSNFTLKIRSTKLEDSAMYFCASSQGRNPMGGFTFGSGTRLTVV.

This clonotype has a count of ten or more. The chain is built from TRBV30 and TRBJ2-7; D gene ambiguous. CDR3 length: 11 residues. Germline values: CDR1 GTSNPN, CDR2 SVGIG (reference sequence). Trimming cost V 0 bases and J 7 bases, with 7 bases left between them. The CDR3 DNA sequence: TGTGCCTGGAGTGTAAGGCGGGAGCAGTACTTC. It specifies CAWSVRREQYF. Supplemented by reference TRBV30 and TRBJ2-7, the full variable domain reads SQTIHQWPATLVQPVGSPLSLECTVEGTSNPNLYWYRQAAGRGLQLLFYSVGIGQISSEVPQNLSASRPQDRQFILSSKKLLLSDSGFYLCAWSVRREQYFGPGTRLTVT.

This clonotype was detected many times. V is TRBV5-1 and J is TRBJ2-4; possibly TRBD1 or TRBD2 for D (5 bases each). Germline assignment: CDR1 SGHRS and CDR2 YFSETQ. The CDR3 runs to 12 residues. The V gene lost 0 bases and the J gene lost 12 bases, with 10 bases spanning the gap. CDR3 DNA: TGCGCCAGCAGCTTGGATCGGGGCTCTCAGTACTTC. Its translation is CASSLDRGSQYF. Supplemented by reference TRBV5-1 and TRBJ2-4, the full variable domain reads KAGVTQTPRYLIKTRGQQVTLSCSPISGHRSVSWYQQTPGQGLQFLFEYFSETQRNKGNFPGRFSGRQFSNSRSEMNVSTLELGDSALYLCASSLDRGSQYFGAGTRLSVL.

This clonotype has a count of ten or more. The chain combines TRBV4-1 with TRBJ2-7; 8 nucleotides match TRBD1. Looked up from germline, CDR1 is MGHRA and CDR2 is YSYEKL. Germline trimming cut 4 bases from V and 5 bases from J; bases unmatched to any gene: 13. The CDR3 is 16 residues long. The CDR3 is CASSRLGRTGLNEQYF. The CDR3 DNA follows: TGCGCCAGCAGCCGACTCGGCCGGACAGGGTTGAACGAGCAGTACTTC.

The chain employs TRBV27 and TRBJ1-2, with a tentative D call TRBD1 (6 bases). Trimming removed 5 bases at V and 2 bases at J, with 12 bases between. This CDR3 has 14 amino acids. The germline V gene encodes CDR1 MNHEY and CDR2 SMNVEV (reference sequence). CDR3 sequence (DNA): TGTGCCAGCAGTCCATACAGGGCCAACTATGGCTACACCTTC. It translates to CASSPYRANYGYTF.

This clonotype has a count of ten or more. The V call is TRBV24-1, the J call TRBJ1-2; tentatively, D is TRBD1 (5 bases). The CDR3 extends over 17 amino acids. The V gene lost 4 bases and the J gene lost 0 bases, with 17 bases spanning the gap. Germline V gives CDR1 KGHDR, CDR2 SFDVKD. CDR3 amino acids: CATSDTGRSSTNYGYTF. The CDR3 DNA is TGTGCCACCAGTGACACGGGACGGAGCTCCACTAACTATGGCTACACCTTC.

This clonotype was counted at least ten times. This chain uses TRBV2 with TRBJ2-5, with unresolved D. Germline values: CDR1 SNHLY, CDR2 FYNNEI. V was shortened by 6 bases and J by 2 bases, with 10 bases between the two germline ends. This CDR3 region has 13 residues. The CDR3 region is CASSVSRQETQYF. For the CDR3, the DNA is TGTGCCAGCAGCGTTTCTAGGCAAGAGACCCAGTACTTC.

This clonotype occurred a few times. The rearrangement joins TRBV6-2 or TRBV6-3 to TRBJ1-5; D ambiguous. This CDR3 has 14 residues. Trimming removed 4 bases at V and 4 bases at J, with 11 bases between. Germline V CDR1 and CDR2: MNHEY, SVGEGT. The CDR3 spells CASSLKVENQPQHF. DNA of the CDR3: TGTGCCAGCAGTTTGAAGGTGGAGAATCAGCCCCAGCATTTT.

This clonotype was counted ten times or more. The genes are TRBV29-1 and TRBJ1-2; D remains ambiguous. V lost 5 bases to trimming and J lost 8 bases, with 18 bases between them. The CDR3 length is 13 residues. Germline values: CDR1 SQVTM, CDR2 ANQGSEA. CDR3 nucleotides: TGCAGCGTTCGACCCGCGGGGAGAGGGGGCTACACCTTC. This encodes CSVRPAGRGGYTF. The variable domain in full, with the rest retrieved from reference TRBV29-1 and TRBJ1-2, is SAVISQKPSRDICQRGTSLTIQCQVDSQVTMMFWYRQQPGQSLTLIATANQGSEATYESGFVIDKFPISRPNLTFSTLTVSNMSPEDSSIYLCSVRPAGRGGYTFGSGTRLTVV.

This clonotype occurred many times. The CDR3 sequence: CASRSLPGHQNTEAFF. In DNA, the CDR3 is TGTGCCAGCAGATCACTTCCGGGACACCAGAACACTGAAGCTTTCTTT. The rearrangement uses TRBV27 and TRBJ1-1, with D possibly TRBD1 on 6 matching bases. This CDR3 has 16 amino acids. The V and J ends lost 6 bases and 1 base respectively, with 18 bases between them. Germline CDR1 is MNHEY and CDR2 is SMNVEV (reference sequence).

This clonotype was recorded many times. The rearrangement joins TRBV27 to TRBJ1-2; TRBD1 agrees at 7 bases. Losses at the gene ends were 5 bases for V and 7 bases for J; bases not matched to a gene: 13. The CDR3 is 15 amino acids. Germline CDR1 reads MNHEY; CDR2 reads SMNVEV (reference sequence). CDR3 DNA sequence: TGTGCCAGCAGTCCCCGACAGGGAGCGTTTGGTGGCTACACCTTC. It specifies CASSPRQGAFGGYTF.

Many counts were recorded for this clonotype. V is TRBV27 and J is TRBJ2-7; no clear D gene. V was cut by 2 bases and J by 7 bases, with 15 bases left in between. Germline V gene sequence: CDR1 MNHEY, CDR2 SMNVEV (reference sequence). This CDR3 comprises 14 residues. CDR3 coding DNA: TGTGCCAGCAGTTTAGACCGATATACGGCGGAGCAGTACTTC. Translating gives CASSLDRYTAEQYF.

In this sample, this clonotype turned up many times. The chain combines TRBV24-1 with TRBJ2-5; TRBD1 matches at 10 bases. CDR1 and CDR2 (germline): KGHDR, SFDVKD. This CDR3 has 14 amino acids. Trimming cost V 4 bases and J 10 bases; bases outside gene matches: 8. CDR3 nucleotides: TGTGCCACCAGTGACGGGACAGGGGAAGACGACCAGTACTTC. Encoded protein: CATSDGTGEDDQYF.

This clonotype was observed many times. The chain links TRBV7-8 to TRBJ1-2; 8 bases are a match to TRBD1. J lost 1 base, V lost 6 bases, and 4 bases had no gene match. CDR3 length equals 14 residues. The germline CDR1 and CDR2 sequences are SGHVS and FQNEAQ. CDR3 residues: CASSMGQVNYGYTF. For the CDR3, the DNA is TGTGCCAGCAGTATGGGACAGGTTAACTATGGCTACACCTTC.

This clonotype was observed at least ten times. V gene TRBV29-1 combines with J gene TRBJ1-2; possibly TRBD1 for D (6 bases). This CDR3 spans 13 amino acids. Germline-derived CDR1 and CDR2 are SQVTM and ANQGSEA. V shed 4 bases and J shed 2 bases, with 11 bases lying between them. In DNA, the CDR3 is TGCAGCGTTGGACAGGTCCTAAACTATGGCTACACCTTC. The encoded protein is CSVGQVLNYGYTF.

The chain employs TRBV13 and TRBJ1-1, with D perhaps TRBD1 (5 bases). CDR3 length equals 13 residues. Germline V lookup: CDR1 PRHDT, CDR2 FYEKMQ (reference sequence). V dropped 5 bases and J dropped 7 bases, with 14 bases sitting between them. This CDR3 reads CASSVQGRNEAFF. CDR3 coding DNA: TGTGCCAGCAGCGTCCAGGGAAGGAATGAAGCTTTCTTT. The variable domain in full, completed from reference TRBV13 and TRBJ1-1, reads AAGVIQSPRHLIKEKRETATLKCYPIPRHDTVYWYQQGPGQDPQFLISFYEKMQSDKGSIPDRFSAQQFSDYHSELNMSSLELGDSALYFCASSVQGRNEAFFGQGTRLTVV.

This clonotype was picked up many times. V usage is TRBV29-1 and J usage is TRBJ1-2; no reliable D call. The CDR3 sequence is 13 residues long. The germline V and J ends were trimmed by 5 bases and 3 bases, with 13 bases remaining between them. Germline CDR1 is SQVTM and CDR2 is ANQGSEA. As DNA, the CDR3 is TGCAGCGTTCTGGCCACTGAGCACTATGGCTACACCTTC. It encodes CSVLATEHYGYTF.

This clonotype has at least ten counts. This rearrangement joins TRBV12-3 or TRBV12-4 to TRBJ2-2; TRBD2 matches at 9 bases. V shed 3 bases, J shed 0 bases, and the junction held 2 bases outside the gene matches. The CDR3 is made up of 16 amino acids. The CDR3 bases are TGTGCCAGCAGTTTCTCTAGCGGGGCGAACACCGGGGAGCTGTTTTTT. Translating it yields CASSFSSGANTGELFF.

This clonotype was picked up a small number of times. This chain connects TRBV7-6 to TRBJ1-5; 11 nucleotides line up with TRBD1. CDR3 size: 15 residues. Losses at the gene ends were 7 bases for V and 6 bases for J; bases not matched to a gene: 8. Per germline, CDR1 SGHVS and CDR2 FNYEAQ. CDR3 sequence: CASKMGGTGGQPQHF. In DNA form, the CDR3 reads TGTGCCAGCAAAATGGGCGGGACAGGGGGTCAGCCCCAGCATTTT.

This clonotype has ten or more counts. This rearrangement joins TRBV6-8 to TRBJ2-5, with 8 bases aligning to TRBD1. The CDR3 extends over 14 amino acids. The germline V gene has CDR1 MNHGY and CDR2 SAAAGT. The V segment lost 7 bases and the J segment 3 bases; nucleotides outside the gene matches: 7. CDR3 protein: CASIEGQAKETQYF. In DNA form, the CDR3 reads TGTGCCAGCATCGAGGGACAGGCCAAAGAGACCCAGTACTTC.

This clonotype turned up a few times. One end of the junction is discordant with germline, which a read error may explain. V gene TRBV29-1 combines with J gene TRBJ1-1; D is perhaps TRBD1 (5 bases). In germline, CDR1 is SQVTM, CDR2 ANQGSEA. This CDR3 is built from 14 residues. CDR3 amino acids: CSVMTRGVNTGAFF. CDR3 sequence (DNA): TGCAGCGTGATGACACGGGGGGTGAACACTGGAGCTTTCTTT.

The CDR3 loop is CASSKGWNTEAFF. In DNA, the CDR3 is TGTGCCAGCTCAAAGGGGTGGAACACTGAAGCTTTCTTT. V usage is TRBV18 and J usage is TRBJ1-1; perhaps TRBD1 as D (5 bases). Germline CDR1 reads KGHSH; CDR2 reads LQKENI. V was cut by 5 bases and J by 1 base, with 8 bases left in between. The CDR3 totals 13 residues.